This is a list of T cell receptor beta chains from one sample in a study of blood T cell repertoires in COVID-19. Assay: immunoSEQ multiplex PCR; the TCRdb copy retains only in-frame clones and omits some. The table records approximately 490,000 clones, roughly nine tenths of them present only once. The material sequenced was PBMCs or T cells enriched from blood (not recorded which). Receptors were obtained from a woman in her fifties or sixties who had recovered from COVID-19. Each CDR3 is given without its conserved first and last residue. D genes are given only for firm matches.

v_call	j_call	d_call	cdr3_aa
TRBV19	TRBJ2-7	TRBD1	ASSIGGQGAYEQY
TRBV10-3	TRBJ2-1	TRBD1	AIRVGTGVYNEQF
TRBV5-1	TRBJ1-1	.	ASSLGAGQNTEAF
TRBV4-1	TRBJ1-1	.	ASRSITENTEAF
TRBV6-5	TRBJ2-2	.	ASKIWATGELF
TRBV6-2/TRBV6-3	TRBJ2-1	TRBD2	ASSYSSGGLDGEQF
TRBV11-2	TRBJ1-6	TRBD1	ASSLGWGQGPEPLH
TRBV5-1	TRBJ2-1	TRBD2	ASSDQPSGENEQF
TRBV7-9	TRBJ1-4	.	ASSPREAFSTNEKLF
TRBV5-6	TRBJ1-5	.	ASSLSGLNQPQH
TRBV6-2/TRBV6-3	TRBJ2-1	.	ASSPSKYRGFRTYNEQF
TRBV3-1/TRBV3-2	TRBJ2-2	.	ASSYTGELF
TRBV29-1	TRBJ1-2	.	SVEDHWQGPNYGYT
TRBV3-1/TRBV3-2	TRBJ1-1	TRBD1	ASSQQGAGTEAF
TRBV3-1/TRBV3-2	TRBJ2-3	.	ASSQDPGLLRSDTQY
TRBV6-5	TRBJ1-5	TRBD1	ASSEWGTGNQPQH
TRBV27	TRBJ2-4	TRBD1	ASSYIYRGTKNIQY
TRBV9	TRBJ2-7	.	ASSVARGSLSYEQY
TRBV2	TRBJ1-6	.	ASKGTADNSPLH